The 22 T cell receptor beta chains given below trace back to one sample, sequenced in a study of cytomegalovirus exposure and HLA in healthy donors. The PCR had 60 Vbeta and 13 Jbeta primers. Produced via immunoSEQ multiplex PCR; TCRdb's table is partial and in-frame only. The sample lists around 220,000 clones; around 83% were seen once. Sample: PBMCs. Every receptor here comes from a girl between 5 and 17 years old in good health and CMV-seronegative.

The rearrangement links TRBV19 to TRBJ2-7; 7 nucleotides match TRBD1. Germline-derived CDR1 and CDR2 are LNHDA and SQIVND (reference sequence). The CDR3 sequence is 14 residues long. Germline trimming cut 4 bases from V and 4 bases from J; bases unmatched to any gene: 7. CDR3 nucleotide sequence: TGTGCCAGTAGTACCCCGGGACAGAAGTACGAGCAGTACTTC. Amino acids: CASSTPGQKYEQYF.

V and J are TRBV28 and TRBJ1-2; 10 positions match TRBD1. Germline trimming cut 6 bases from V and 8 bases from J; bases unmatched to any gene: 12. The CDR3 has 15 amino acids. Germline V lookup: CDR1 MDHEN, CDR2 SYDVKM. The CDR3, as DNA: TGTGCCAGCAGCTCCGGGACAGGGGTTCTCATGGGCTACACCTTC. Encoded protein: CASSSGTGVLMGYTF.

This chain joins TRBV28 and TRBJ1-2; D ambiguous. V was clipped by 5 bases and J by 7 bases, with 14 bases between them. This CDR3 has 13 amino acids. CDR1 and CDR2 (germline): MDHEN, SYDVKM. The CDR3 reads CASSPHQGSGYTF. The CDR3 coding sequence is TGTGCCAGCAGTCCCCATCAAGGGAGTGGCTACACCTTC.

This clone showed up just a few times. CDR3 in amino acids: CASSPLESTEAFF. CDR3 in DNA: TGTGCCAGCTCACCCCTAGAGTCAACTGAAGCTTTCTTT. V and J are TRBV18 and TRBJ1-1; unclear D gene. This CDR3 is built from 13 residues. V dropped 3 bases and J dropped 5 bases, with 10 bases sitting between them. Germline V gene sequence: CDR1 KGHSH, CDR2 LQKENI.

The genes are TRBV28 and TRBJ1-2; 7 nucleotides agree with TRBD1. The CDR3 is 13 residues long. Germline CDR1 is MDHEN and CDR2 is SYDVKM. Trimming cost V 5 bases and J 7 bases; bases outside gene matches: 7. The CDR3 DNA reads TGTGCCAGCAGTGACAGGGTGGGCGGTGGCTACACCTTC. Translation: CASSDRVGGGYTF.

The rearrangement joins TRBV25-1 to TRBJ2-3; possibly TRBD2 for D (5 bases). The CDR3 contains 14 residues. Germline V gene sequence: CDR1 MGHDK, CDR2 SYGVNS. Trimming pared 1 base from V and 4 bases from J, leaving 9 bases between. The CDR3 reads CASSESVGADTQYF. The CDR3, as DNA: TGTGCCAGCAGTGAATCAGTGGGAGCAGATACGCAGTATTTT. Variable domain in full (rest from reference TRBV25-1 and TRBJ2-3): EADIYQTPRYLVIGTGKKITLECSQTMGHDKMYWYQQDPGMELHLIHYSYGVNSTEKGDLSSESTVSRIRTEHFPLTLESARPSHTSQYLCASSESVGADTQYFGPGTRLTVL.

The J gene is TRBJ2-7, the V gene TRBV11-2, with TRBD2 matching 8 bases. V was clipped by 2 bases and J by 7 bases; unmatched bases: 4. Germline V gene sequence: CDR1 SGHAT, CDR2 FQNNGV. The CDR3 is 13 amino acids. CDR3 sequence (DNA): TGTGCCAGCAGCTTATCCCCGGGGGGGGAGCAGTACTTC. It is translated as CASSLSPGGEQYF.

V gene TRBV29-1 combines with J gene TRBJ2-7, with TRBD1 identical over 7 bases. Germline CDR1 reads SQVTM; CDR2 reads ANQGSEA. The CDR3 consists of 14 residues. V lost 4 bases to trimming and J lost 0 bases; unmatched junction nucleotides: 6. The CDR3 region is CSVVQTGSSYEQYF. The CDR3 DNA reads as TGCAGCGTTGTCCAGACAGGGAGCTCCTACGAGCAGTACTTC.

The CDR3 sequence: CASSWTELEQYF. For the CDR3, the DNA is TGTGCCAGCAGTTGGACAGAACTAGAGCAGTACTTC. The chain uses TRBV11-1 and TRBJ2-7; D possibly corresponds to TRBD1 (6 bases). Germline CDR1 and CDR2: SGHAT and FQDESV (reference sequence). Trimming left V 6 bases short and J 7 bases short, with 13 bases between. CDR3 size: 12 residues.

The chain links TRBV7-3 to TRBJ2-3, with D perhaps TRBD1 (5 bases). Trimming cost V 3 bases and J 7 bases, with 11 bases left between them. The length of the CDR3 is 13 residues. Per germline, CDR1 SGHTA and CDR2 FQGTGA. CDR3 sequence reads: CASSLEGANTQYF. For the CDR3, the DNA is TGTGCCAGCAGCTTGGAAGGGGCCAATACGCAGTATTTT.

The genes are TRBV7-9 and TRBJ2-7; TRBD1 matches 9 bases. The junction had 5 bases not matched to a gene; V was cut back by 6 bases and J by 5 bases. The V gene's germline CDR1 is SEHNR and CDR2 FQNEAQ (reference sequence). The CDR3 sequence is 13 residues long. The CDR3 nucleotides read TGTGCCAGCAGATCCGGACAGGGGAACGAGCAGTACTTC. Translating it yields CASRSGQGNEQYF. The full variable domain, its missing parts supplied by reference TRBV7-9 and TRBJ2-7, is DTGVSQNPRHKITKRGQNVTFRCDPISEHNRLYWYRQTLGQGPEFLTYFQNEAQLEKSRLLSDRFSAERPKGSFSTLEIQRTEQGDSAMYLCASRSGQGNEQYFGPGTRLTVT.

This clone was seen a few times. V usage is TRBV5-1 and J usage is TRBJ1-3; 7 nucleotides align to TRBD1. The length of the CDR3 is 16 residues. CDR1 and CDR2 (germline): SGHRS, YFSETQ. V was pared by 3 bases and J by 0 bases, with 6 bases of the junction left unmatched. The DNA for the CDR3 is TGCGCCAGCAGCTCATCCCAGGGGGGCTCTGGAAACACCATATATTTT. Encoded protein: CASSSSQGGSGNTIYF.

V and J are TRBV2 and TRBJ2-7; 7 nucleotides match TRBD2. After removal of 3 bases from V and 0 bases from J, the junction contained 5 bases not matched to a gene. CDR3 size: 15 residues. Germline loops: CDR1 SNHLY, CDR2 FYNNEI. CDR3 coding DNA: TGTGCCAGCAGTGACCCAGCGGGGACCTCCTACGAGCAGTACTTC. This gives the protein CASSDPAGTSYEQYF.

The rearrangement joins TRBV7-2 to TRBJ2-7; 7 nucleotides match TRBD2. This CDR3 has 14 residues. The V and J ends lost 5 bases and 6 bases, in that order; junction bases with no gene match: 10. CDR1 is SGHTA and CDR2 is FQGNSA in the germline V gene. CDR3 sequence (DNA): TGTGCCAGCAGCCCCCGGGACTATCTCGGCGAGCAGTACTTC. Residues: CASSPRDYLGEQYF. Based on the CDR3 plus reference TRBV7-2 and TRBJ2-7, the full variable domain is GAGVSQSPSNKVTEKGKDVELRCDPISGHTALYWYRQSLGQGLEFLIYFQGNSAPDKSGLPSDRFSAERTGGSVSTLTIQRTQQEDSAVYLCASSPRDYLGEQYFGPGTRLTVT.

As concerns this clone: The junction departs from the called germline gene at one end, perhaps through a read error. V gene TRBV7-9 combines with J gene TRBJ1-1; maybe TRBD1 (5 bases). This CDR3 has 13 amino acids. Germline V gives CDR1 SEHNR, CDR2 FQNEAQ (reference sequence). CDR3 coding DNA: TGTGCCAGCAGCTTAACGCGGGATAATGACAGCCTCTTT. It codes for CASSLTRDNDSLF. The full variable domain, rest sourced from reference TRBV7-9 and TRBJ1-1, is DTGVSQNPRHKITKRGQNVTFRCDPISEHNRLYWYRQTLGQGPEFLTYFQNEAQLEKSRLLSDRFSAERPKGSFSTLEIQRTEQGDSAMYLCASSLTRDNDSLFGQGTRLTVV.

The chain links TRBV18 to TRBJ1-2; D is uncertain. Per germline, CDR1 KGHSH and CDR2 LQKENI. V was trimmed by 4 bases and J by 1 base, leaving 16 bases between them. The CDR3 totals 16 residues. In nucleotides, the CDR3 is TGTGCCAGCTCACGTTCGGGGTTCGAGGGTAACTATGGCTACACCTTC. This codes for CASSRSGFEGNYGYTF.

V is TRBV6-6 and J is TRBJ2-3, with TRBD2 matching 11 bases. Germline CDR1 and CDR2: MNHNY and SVGAGI (reference sequence). The CDR3 contains 15 residues. V shed 2 bases and J 12 bases; nucleotides not matched to a gene: 10. CDR3 sequence: CASSYVGTSGLEQYF. CDR3 sequence (DNA): TGTGCCAGCAGTTACGTGGGGACTAGCGGTCTAGAACAGTATTTT.

The gene calls are TRBV6-4 and TRBJ2-1, with 8 bases fitting TRBD2. Trimming cost V 0 bases and J 7 bases; bases outside gene matches: 8. This CDR3 spans 16 amino acids. Looked up from germline, CDR1 is MRHNA and CDR2 is SNTAGT. CDR3 nucleotide sequence: TGTGCCAGCAGTGACTCTTACGGGAGGGCGAGGAATGAGCAGTTCTTC. It translates to CASSDSYGRARNEQFF.

This clone has only a few counts. The V and J genes are TRBV19 and TRBJ1-5; 12 nucleotides line up with TRBD1. CDR3 length equals 15 residues. CDR1 and CDR2 from the germline V gene are LNHDA and SQIVND (reference sequence). The V segment lost 5 bases and the J segment 6 bases; nucleotides outside the gene matches: 5. CDR3 region: CASSGGTGGPQPQHF. CDR3 nucleotide sequence: TGTGCCAGTAGTGGGGGGACAGGGGGCCCTCAGCCCCAGCATTTT.

This clone has just one count. The V call is TRBV30, the J call TRBJ1-2; 8 bases are shared with TRBD1. The length of the CDR3 is 15 residues. With 0 bases clipped from V and 7 bases from J, the junction kept 10 bases outside the gene matches. Germline V lookup: CDR1 GTSNPN, CDR2 SVGIG (reference sequence). The CDR3, as DNA: TGTGCCTGGAGTGTCCAAACAGGGGGGATAGGTGGCTACACCTTC. Protein product: CAWSVQTGGIGGYTF.

This clone has more than one count but fewer than ten. The chain carries TRBV6-1 and TRBJ1-2, with TRBD1 matching 7 bases. The CDR3 covers 9 residues. Trimming removed 9 bases from V and 8 bases from J; junction bases left unmatched: 0. Per germline, CDR1 MNHNS and CDR2 SASEGT. CDR3 sequence: CARQGGYTF. In nucleotides, the CDR3 is TGTGCCAGACAGGGGGGCTACACCTTC.

The rearrangement links TRBV7-6 to TRBJ1-3, with D perhaps TRBD1 (6 bases). The germline V and J ends were trimmed by 2 bases and 2 bases, with 7 bases remaining between them. The CDR3 spans 14 residues. CDR1 is SGHVS, CDR2 FNYEAQ, per germline. Here the CDR3 reads CASSLSGAGNTIYF. CDR3 DNA sequence: TGTGCCAGCAGCTTATCAGGGGCTGGAAACACCATATATTTT.